The 14 T cell receptor beta chains in this list originate from one sample, sequenced in a study of tumor and adjacent non-tumor tissue in lung cancer. A modified ARM-PCR protocol with three rounds of nested PCR amplified TCRbeta. TCRdb passed the multiplex PCR reads through MiXCR, listing each CDR3 protein once. This sample has tens of thousands of distinct CDR3 sequences, with 60% to 80% found just once. No cell sorting was done before RNA was extracted from the tissue. The specimen sequenced was lung tumor tissue. The receptors stem from a woman aged 45-65 years with non-small cell lung cancer.

In regard to this clonotype: At one of its ends the junction is not consistent with the germline gene, which may arise from a read error. The chain carries TRBV12-3 or TRBV12-4 and TRBJ2-2; D remains unclear. The CDR3 runs to 11 residues. The CDR3 spells CPSSLPGELFF. The CDR3 nucleotides are TGTCCCAGCAGTCTACCCGGGGAGCTGTTTTTT.

Concerning this clonotype: This likely comes from a read error, as the CDR3 has no conserved phenylalanine or tryptophan at its end. This rearrangement joins TRBV29-1 to TRBJ2-5, with a possible D match to TRBD2 (5 bases). The V gene's germline CDR1 is SQVTM and CDR2 ANQGSEA. CDR3 size: 15 residues. Trimming shortened V by 3 bases and J by 4 bases, and 18 bases separated the two germline ends. CDR3 residues: CSVEAPRGSPETQYV. The CDR3, as DNA: TGCAGCGTTGAGGCCCCTCGCGGGTCCCCAGAGACCCAGTACGTC.

This clonotype has a count of ten or more. One end of the junction is discordant with germline, which a read error may explain. The gene calls are TRBV5-1 and TRBJ2-1, with D hard to call. This CDR3 has 15 amino acids. In germline, CDR1 is SGHRS, CDR2 YFSETQ. CDR3 residues: CASSLGRSSYNEQFF. The CDR3 nucleotides are TGTGCCAGCAGCTTAGGAAGGAGCTCCTACAATGAGCAGTTCTTC.

Concerning this clonotype: The junction departs from germline at one end; a sequencing error may be responsible. The chain is built from TRBV6-1 and TRBJ2-7; maybe TRBD2 (5 bases). Looked up from germline, CDR1 is MNHNS and CDR2 is SASEGT. There are 14 residues in the CDR3. This chain's CDR3 is CTSSEFYRESDQYF. CDR3 DNA sequence: TGTACCAGCAGTGAATTTTATCGGGAAAGCGATCAGTACTTC.

This clonotype was picked up a small number of times. Germline and junction disagree at one end, which may indicate a read error. The V and J genes are TRBV6-7 and TRBJ2-7; a weak D match, TRBD1 (5 bases). TRBV6-7 is given ORF status, its function remaining uncertain. This CDR3 is 16 amino acids long. The CDR3 DNA reads as TGTACCAGCAGTTCCGCAGCGCCTAGGGGTCCCTACGTGCAGTACTTC. This sequence encodes CTSSSAAPRGPYVQYF.

Many counts were recorded for this clonotype. The chain is built from TRBV28 and TRBJ2-2; TRBD2 is a possible D gene (6 bases). V was pared by 4 bases and J by 0 bases, with 9 bases between. The CDR3 extends over 15 amino acids. Looked up from germline, CDR1 is MDHEN and CDR2 is SYDVKM. The CDR3 coding sequence is TGTGCCAGCAGTTCGGGACTTGCGAACACCGGGGAGCTGTTTTTT. Encoded protein: CASSSGLANTGELFF.

In DNA form, the CDR3 reads TGTGCCTCGGCGGCAGGGGAGGGTTCTCAAGGCTACACCTTC. As protein: CASAAGEGSQGYTF. The rearrangement joins TRBV6-6 to TRBJ1-2; maybe TRBD1 (6 bases). CDR3 length: 14 amino acids. The germline V gene has CDR1 MNHNY and CDR2 SVGAGI (reference sequence). The germline V and J ends were trimmed by 11 bases and 8 bases, with 24 bases remaining between them.

This clonotype was counted many times. Likely a read error: the CDR3 ends without its conserved phenylalanine or tryptophan. J is TRBJ2-7 and V is TRBV11-3; D may match TRBD1 or TRBD2 (6 bases each). The CDR3 is 16 amino acids. Between the trimmed V and J ends, which lost 0 bases and 3 bases, there was a span of 15 bases. Germline V CDR1 and CDR2: SGHNT, YENEEA. The CDR3 region has the DNA TGTGCCAGCAGCTTAGAAAAAGGGGGAGGAAACTACGAGCAGTACCTC. This encodes CASSLEKGGGNYEQYL.

This clonotype occurred once. The junction and the germline gene differ at one end; a read error may be behind it. The V and J genes are TRBV10-3 and TRBJ2-1; TRBD2 agrees at 9 bases. Per the germline V gene, CDR1 is ENHRY and CDR2 is SYGVKD. The CDR3 length is 15 residues. CDR3: CVICPIAGANNERFF. As DNA, the CDR3 is TGTGTCATCTGCCCTATAGCGGGAGCGAACAATGAGCGGTTCTTC.

The rearrangement joins TRBV5-4 to TRBJ2-1; possibly TRBD1 for D (6 bases). V lost 2 bases and J lost 8, with 20 bases in between. The CDR3 consists of 16 residues. In germline, CDR1 is SGHNT, CDR2 YYREEE (reference sequence). The CDR3 sequence: CASSLATYRDGDEQFF. CDR3 bases: TGTGCCAGCAGCTTAGCCACCTACAGGGATGGGGATGAGCAGTTCTTC.

With respect to this clonotype: The junction departs from the called germline gene at one end, perhaps through a read error. The chain joins TRBV29-1 to TRBJ2-7; 9 nucleotides line up with TRBD2. The CDR3 runs 13 residues. The germline gives CDR1 SQVTM, CDR2 ANQGSEA. In DNA form, the CDR3 reads TGCAACGTTGCAGGGACTAGCCCCTACGAGAAGTACTTC. Translating it yields CNVAGTSPYEKYF.

A remark on this clonotype: One end of the junction is discordant with germline, which a read error may explain. The chain recombines TRBV11-1 with TRBJ2-1; 14 bases fit TRBD2. Germline V gene data show CDR1 as SGHAT and CDR2 as FQDESV (reference sequence). The CDR3 spans 14 residues. The CDR3, as DNA: TGTACCAGCAGCTCAGGACTAGCGGGAGGATTGAAGTTCTTC. Translated, it gives CTSSSGLAGGLKFF.

In the case of this clonotype: Its ends do not fully match the called genes, so a read error is possible. This chain links TRBV11-2 with TRBJ1-2; D is unclear. The CDR3 loop spans 13 amino acids. Germline V gene sequence: CDR1 SGHAT, CDR2 FQNNGV. Here the CDR3 DNA reads TGTGCCAGCAGTTTAGACAAGGAGGATGGCTACACCTTC. It encodes CASSLDKEDGYTF.

Concerning this clonotype itself: Lacking the conserved final phenylalanine or tryptophan, this CDR3 likely reflects a read error. The rearrangement joins TRBV6-1 to TRBJ2-6; D perhaps matches TRBD1 (6 bases). The CDR3 is made up of 19 amino acids. Trimming left V 4 bases short and J 4 bases short, with 23 bases between. In germline, CDR1 is MNHNS, CDR2 SASEGT. The chain's CDR3 is CASSAFHRQEVDGANVLTL. In DNA, the CDR3 is TGTGCCAGCAGTGCCTTTCACCGACAGGAAGTTGACGGGGCCAACGTCCTGACTTTA.